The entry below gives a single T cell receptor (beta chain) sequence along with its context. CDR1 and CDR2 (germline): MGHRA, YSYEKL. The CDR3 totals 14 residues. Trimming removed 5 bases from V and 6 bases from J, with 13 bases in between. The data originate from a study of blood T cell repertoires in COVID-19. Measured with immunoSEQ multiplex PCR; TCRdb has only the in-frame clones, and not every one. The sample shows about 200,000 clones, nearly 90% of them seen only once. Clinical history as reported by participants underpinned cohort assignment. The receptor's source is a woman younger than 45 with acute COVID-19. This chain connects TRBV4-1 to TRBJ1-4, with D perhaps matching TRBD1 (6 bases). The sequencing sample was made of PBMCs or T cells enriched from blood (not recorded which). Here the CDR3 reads CASSARGSYEKLFF. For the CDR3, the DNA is TGCGCCAGCAGCGCCAGGGGATCGTATGAAAAACTGTTTTTT.